The source of this T cell receptor beta chain is a study of spatial heterogeneity in lung cancer. Background on the study: Untreated early-stage non-small cell lung cancer patients, some 70 in total, were the donors. Researchers sequenced follow-up PBMC samples if they had them, and these came a median of roughly two years after resection. Raw sequencing reads included, on average, more than 9.5 appearances of each unique TCR and UMI combination.

Stated time point: blood at routine non-recurrence follow-up after resection. The input material, whole RNA from tumor, nontumor lung or frozen PBMC, was sequenced unsorted. This clonotype was detected many times. TCR cDNA molecules each had a unique molecular identifier. From the 5' RACE reads, TCRdb called clonotypes with MiXCR, one entry per CDR3 protein. Among more than 25,000 distinct CDR3 sequences listed, approximately 6% were seen once. This CDR3 contains 16 residues. The ends lost 5 bases at V and 5 bases at J; junction bases unmatched: 9. CDR1 and CDR2 (germline): SGHTA, FQGNSA. The specimen was PBMCs, collected at follow-up. This clonotype was obtained from a male donor with early-stage non-small cell lung cancer. The V and J genes are TRBV7-2 and TRBJ2-3; 11 bases are shared with TRBD2. The CDR3 bases are TGTGCCAGCAGCCCCGGGACGGGACTAGCGGTAGATACGCAGTATTTT. Its protein is CASSPGTGLAVDTQYF.